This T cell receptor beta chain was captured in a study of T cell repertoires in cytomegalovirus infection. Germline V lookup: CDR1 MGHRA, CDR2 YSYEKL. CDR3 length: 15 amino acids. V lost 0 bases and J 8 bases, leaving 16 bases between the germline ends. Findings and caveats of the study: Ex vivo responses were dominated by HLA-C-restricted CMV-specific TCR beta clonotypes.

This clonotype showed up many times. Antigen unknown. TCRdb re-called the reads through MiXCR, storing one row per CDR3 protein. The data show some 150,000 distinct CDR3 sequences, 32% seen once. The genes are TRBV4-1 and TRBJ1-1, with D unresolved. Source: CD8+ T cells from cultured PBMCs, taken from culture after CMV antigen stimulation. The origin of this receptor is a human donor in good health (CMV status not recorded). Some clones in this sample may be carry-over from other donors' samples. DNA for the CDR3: TGCGCCAGCAGCCAAGATAGTCTGCGGGAAGGGGAAGCTTTCTTT. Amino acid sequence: CASSQDSLREGEAFF.